The 30 T cell receptor beta chains reported below all come from one sample, sequenced in a study of blood T cell repertoires in COVID-19. Generated by immunoSEQ multiplex PCR, the TCRdb table keeps only in-frame clones and is missing some. The sample has 190,000 or so clones, around 87% seen once. Sequences were obtained from peripheral blood. These receptors came from a man between 40 and 49 years old with active or convalescent COVID-19.

This clone was recorded a few times. The gene calls are TRBV6-1 and TRBJ2-3, with 7 bases identical to TRBD2. Per germline, CDR1 MNHNS and CDR2 SASEGT. V lost 2 bases and J lost 2; bases outside the gene matches: 4. The CDR3 has 15 residues. The CDR3 spells CASSEMAGATDTQYF. For the CDR3, the DNA is TGTGCCAGCAGTGAAATGGCGGGAGCCACAGATACGCAGTATTTT.

This clone was counted only a few times. This CDR3 reads CASSSPAGFQETQYF. CDR3 nucleotides: TGTGCCAGCAGTTCTCCGGCAGGATTCCAAGAGACCCAGTACTTC. The chain recombines TRBV6-6 with TRBJ2-5; D remains unclear. The CDR3 has 15 residues. The germline V gene has CDR1 MNHNY and CDR2 SVGAGI (reference sequence). The V end was cut by 4 bases, the J end by 1 base, with 13 bases between.

The J gene is TRBJ2-1, the V gene TRBV18; 14 bases map to TRBD2. This CDR3 is built from 19 residues. Germline CDR1 is KGHSH and CDR2 is LQKENI. J lost 2 bases, V lost 4 bases, and 10 bases had no gene match. This CDR3 is CASSHGLAGGRSPYNEQFF. DNA of the CDR3: TGTGCCAGCTCACACGGACTAGCGGGGGGCCGTAGCCCCTACAATGAGCAGTTCTTC.

The chain combines TRBV7-8 with TRBJ1-3, with D unresolved. The ends were cut back, 4 bases at V and 4 bases at J, with 8 bases in the middle. The germline CDR1 and CDR2 sequences are SGHVS and FQNEAQ. CDR3 length: 13 amino acids. The chain's CDR3 is CASSSGIGNTIYF. The CDR3 nucleotides read TGTGCCAGCAGCTCGGGAATCGGAAACACCATATATTTT.

The chain uses TRBV19 and TRBJ1-1; D unclear. The germline V gene has CDR1 LNHDA and CDR2 SQIVND (reference sequence). CDR3 length: 13 amino acids. With 5 bases removed from V and 4 bases from J, the gap between germline ends came to 11 bases. The CDR3 protein is CASSPGISTEAFF. The CDR3 coding sequence is TGTGCCAGTAGTCCCGGTATTAGCACTGAAGCTTTCTTT.

The rearrangement joins TRBV19 to TRBJ1-2, with D possibly being TRBD1 (6 bases). Germline V lookup: CDR1 LNHDA, CDR2 SQIVND (reference sequence). CDR3 length: 13 amino acids. Deletions cut 8 bases from V and 4 bases from J, with 14 bases between. CDR3 protein: CASAGQPSYGYTF. CDR3 nucleotide sequence: TGTGCCAGTGCCGGACAGCCCAGCTATGGCTACACCTTC.

The chain joins TRBV9 to TRBJ2-5, with a weak D call TRBD1 (6 bases). Germline CDR1 and CDR2: SGDLS and YYNGEE. The CDR3 contains 15 residues. Trimming removed 1 base from V and 5 bases from J, with 15 bases in between. CDR3 sequence (DNA): TGTGCCAGCAGCGTAAGGAGACAGGTGGCGGAGACCCAGTACTTC. Translation: CASSVRRQVAETQYF.

This clone was detected only a few times. This CDR3 reads CASSEIAASYNEQFF. The CDR3 bases are TGTGCCAGCAGCGAAATAGCGGCGTCCTACAATGAGCAGTTCTTC. This chain links TRBV9 with TRBJ2-1, with a possible D match to TRBD2 (6 bases). CDR3 length: 15 amino acids. Germline V gives CDR1 SGDLS, CDR2 YYNGEE. V was cut by 3 bases and J by 1 base, with 11 bases left in between.

J is TRBJ2-5 and V is TRBV9; D is possibly TRBD2 (6 bases). The CDR3 length is 16 residues. V was clipped by 0 bases and J by 5 bases, with 17 bases between them. The V gene's germline CDR1 is SGDLS and CDR2 YYNGEE. In DNA, the CDR3 is TGTGCCAGCAGCGTAGTCCTCTTAGCGGTCCGGGAGACCCAGTACTTC. Translation: CASSVVLLAVRETQYF.

The J gene is TRBJ1-1, the V gene TRBV7-3; TRBD1 matches at 8 bases. V lost 4 bases, J lost 4 bases, and 11 bases stayed unmatched. The CDR3 spans 16 residues. Germline V gene lookup returns CDR1 SGHTA and CDR2 FQGTGA. CDR3 DNA sequence: TGTGCCAGCAGCTCGGGGTTTCAGGGGGCGAGCACTGAAGCTTTCTTT. This translates into CASSSGFQGASTEAFF.

Only a few counts were recorded for this clone. The CDR3 DNA reads TGTGCCAGCAGTCCCAAACAGGGGTTCTCTGGAAACACCATATATTTT. Its protein is CASSPKQGFSGNTIYF. This chain joins TRBV11-2 and TRBJ1-3, with 7 nucleotides matching TRBD1. Germline CDR1 reads SGHAT; CDR2 reads FQNNGV. The length of the CDR3 is 16 residues. J lost 0 bases, V lost 6 bases, and 8 bases had no gene match.

V gene TRBV5-4 combines with J gene TRBJ1-1, with D uncertain. Looked up from germline, CDR1 is SGHNT and CDR2 is YYREEE (reference sequence). Trimming stripped 4 bases from V and 4 bases from J, with 20 bases between. The CDR3 is 16 residues long. The CDR3 sequence is CASSPGELRIGTEAFF. The CDR3 DNA reads as TGTGCCAGCAGCCCCGGAGAATTGCGGATTGGCACTGAAGCTTTCTTT.

The J gene is TRBJ1-2, the V gene TRBV28, with D maybe TRBD1 (5 bases). The CDR3 is 13 residues long. From germline, CDR1 is MDHEN and CDR2 SYDVKM. Trimming removed 6 bases from V and 8 bases from J, with 16 bases in between. CDR3 loop: CASREDTQGGYTF. The CDR3 DNA follows: TGTGCCAGCAGAGAGGACACCCAAGGGGGCTACACCTTC.

The chain uses TRBV28 and TRBJ1-4, with 7 nucleotides matching TRBD1. CDR3 length: 16 residues. Trimming at V came to 5 bases and at J to 4 bases, leaving 10 bases not matched to a gene. Germline CDR1 is MDHEN and CDR2 is SYDVKM. The chain's CDR3 is CASSPSSTGLNEKLFF. DNA for the CDR3: TGTGCCAGCAGTCCCTCCTCGACAGGGCTTAATGAAAAACTGTTTTTT.

This clone has a count of ten or more. This chain connects TRBV7-8 to TRBJ1-1; 9 bases line up with TRBD1. With V trimmed by 3 bases and J by 4 bases, 6 bases remained unmatched. The CDR3 consists of 15 residues. CDR1 is SGHVS, CDR2 FQNEAQ, per germline. The chain's CDR3 is CASSLTGGLGTEAFF. Written as DNA, the CDR3 is TGTGCCAGCAGCTTGACAGGGGGGTTGGGCACTGAAGCTTTCTTT.

V is TRBV6-5 and J is TRBJ1-4; no clear D. Per the germline V gene, CDR1 is MNHEY and CDR2 is SVGAGI. V dropped 8 bases and J dropped 6 bases, with 7 bases sitting between them. The CDR3 is 11 residues long. Here the CDR3 DNA reads TGTGCCAGCTGGGCCTATGAAAAACTGTTTTTT. Residues: CASWAYEKLFF.

The CDR3 protein is CASSRTDTSTDTQYF. CDR3 nucleotide sequence: TGTGCCAGCAGCCGTACAGATACATCCACAGATACGCAGTATTTT. The chain combines TRBV6-6 with TRBJ2-3; no reliable D call. CDR1 MNHNY and CDR2 SVGAGI come from the germline V gene (reference sequence). The CDR3 runs 15 residues. V was trimmed by 6 bases and J by 2 bases, leaving 15 bases between them.

The sample holds a few counts of this clone. The V gene is TRBV24-1, the J gene TRBJ1-5, with 10 bases lining up with TRBD1. The CDR3 contains 16 residues. J was trimmed by 6 bases and V by 3 bases; bases with no gene match: 7. Germline V gives CDR1 KGHDR, CDR2 SFDVKD. CDR3 sequence (DNA): TGTGCCACCAGTGATCCTGGACAGGGGGAGGGTCAGCCCCAGCATTTT. Amino acid sequence: CATSDPGQGEGQPQHF.

A few counts support this clone. The rearrangement joins TRBV3-1 (or the pseudogene TRBV3-2) to TRBJ2-7, with D possibly TRBD2 on 6 matching bases. Looked up from germline, CDR1 is LGHDT and CDR2 is YNNKEL (reference sequence). Trimming removed 1 base at V and 3 bases at J, with 10 bases between. This CDR3 region has 14 residues. Here the CDR3 DNA reads TGTGCCAGCAGCCAAGCCGCGGGGCACTACGAGCAGTACTTC. It translates to CASSQAAGHYEQYF.

The J gene is TRBJ2-3, the V gene TRBV10-3, with D possibly matching TRBD2 (5 bases). Germline V lookup: CDR1 ENHRY, CDR2 SYGVKD. This CDR3 has 15 amino acids. V was trimmed by 0 bases and J by 2 bases, leaving 9 bases between them. The DNA for the CDR3 is TGTGCCATCAGTGAGTCGACTATGCTCACAGATACGCAGTATTTT. Its translation is CAISESTMLTDTQYF.

The V call is TRBV5-6, the J call TRBJ2-7, with D tentatively TRBD1 (5 bases). The V and J ends lost 1 base and 5 bases respectively, with 10 bases between them. The CDR3 covers 13 residues. Germline CDR1 is SGHDT and CDR2 is YYEEEE. This CDR3 reads CASSLTGSNEQYF. The CDR3 DNA reads as TGTGCCAGCAGCTTGACAGGCTCTAACGAGCAGTACTTC.

The chain has TRBV28 and TRBJ2-4; 7 bases match TRBD1. After removal of 7 bases from V and 0 bases from J, the junction contained 3 bases not matched to a gene. Germline loops: CDR1 MDHEN, CDR2 SYDVKM. The CDR3 is made up of 14 amino acids. CDR3: CASKDRVAKNIQYF. The CDR3 bases are TGTGCCAGCAAAGACAGGGTAGCCAAAAACATTCAGTACTTC.

The chain couples TRBV2 to TRBJ2-2, with TRBD1 as a possible D gene (6 bases). This CDR3 spans 14 amino acids. Trimming removed 7 bases at V and 6 bases at J, with 15 bases between. In germline, CDR1 is SNHLY, CDR2 FYNNEI. The DNA for the CDR3 is TGTGCCAGCACATGGACAGTTACGGCCGGGGAGCTGTTTTTT. Encoded protein: CASTWTVTAGELFF.

This chain connects TRBV28 to TRBJ1-5; 8 bases agree with TRBD1. Germline-derived CDR1 and CDR2 are MDHEN and SYDVKM. The CDR3 loop spans 15 amino acids. The V gene end was trimmed by 6 bases and the J gene end by 2 bases; junction bases not matched to a gene: 6. The CDR3 DNA follows: TGTGCCAGCAGAGCAGGGGGCGGCGGCAATCAGCCCCAGCATTTT. It encodes CASRAGGGGNQPQHF.

This chain connects TRBV29-1 to TRBJ1-5; 10 bases are a match to TRBD1. J lost 7 bases, V lost 4 bases, and 7 bases had no gene match. This CDR3 comprises 14 residues. Germline CDR1 and CDR2: SQVTM and ANQGSEA. The CDR3 spells CSVAFGTGEQPQHF. In DNA, the CDR3 is TGCAGCGTTGCTTTCGGGACAGGGGAGCAGCCCCAGCATTTT.

V gene TRBV5-1 combines with J gene TRBJ2-3, with unresolved D. The V gene's germline CDR1 is SGHRS and CDR2 YFSETQ. Trimming shortened V by 0 bases and J by 1 base, and 12 bases separated the two germline ends. The CDR3 runs to 16 residues. Here the CDR3 DNA reads TGCGCCAGCAGCTTGGTGGCCTCCTCAGGCACAGATACGCAGTATTTT. As protein: CASSLVASSGTDTQYF.

The V call is TRBV19, the J call TRBJ2-2, with D possibly being TRBD1 (5 bases). Trimming removed 6 bases from V and 6 bases from J, with 11 bases in between. The CDR3 is 13 residues long. Germline V gene data show CDR1 as LNHDA and CDR2 as SQIVND (reference sequence). This chain's CDR3 is CASSTQGSGELFF. As DNA, the CDR3 is TGTGCCAGTAGCACCCAGGGATCCGGGGAGCTGTTTTTT.

This chain connects TRBV19 to TRBJ2-7; TRBD1 might be the D (5 bases). V was pared by 3 bases and J by 6 bases, with 15 bases between. This CDR3 has 14 amino acids. Germline V CDR1 and CDR2: LNHDA, SQIVND (reference sequence). The chain's CDR3 is CASSIDRGLREQYF. The CDR3 DNA is TGTGCCAGTAGTATTGATAGGGGCCTCCGCGAGCAGTACTTC.

This chain uses TRBV30 with TRBJ1-2; possibly TRBD1 for D (6 bases). CDR1 is GTSNPN and CDR2 is SVGIG in the germline V gene (reference sequence). There are 12 residues in the CDR3. V was cut by 3 bases and J by 8 bases, with 13 bases left in between. The CDR3 DNA sequence: TGTGCCTGGAGGAACAGGGTATGGGGCTACACCTTC. Residues: CAWRNRVWGYTF.

This clone came up once. The rearrangement uses TRBV3-1 (or the pseudogene TRBV3-2) and TRBJ1-5, with a tentative D call TRBD1 (6 bases). The germline V gene encodes CDR1 LGHDT and CDR2 YNNKEL (reference sequence). The ends were cut back, 3 bases at V and 4 bases at J, with 13 bases in the middle. The CDR3 spans 15 residues. The CDR3 is CASSQRGATNQPQHF. CDR3 nucleotide sequence: TGTGCCAGCAGCCAGCGGGGGGCAACTAATCAGCCCCAGCATTTT.